This TCR beta chain was observed in a study of Graves' ophthalmopathy and Graves' hyperthyroidism. Study overall: There was a collection of peripheral blood at initial diagnosis, before any treatment.

A 10 ml volume of fresh peripheral blood provided the PBMCs. Notes on the study in general: Most expanded clonotypes from thyroid (those above 0.001 frequency) were also found in blood.

This clonotype was seen many times. Its matching antigen is unknown. CDR1 and CDR2 (germline): DFQATT, SNEGSKA (reference sequence). The length of the CDR3 is 14 residues. V was pared by 5 bases and J by 4 bases, with 8 bases of the junction left unmatched. The sequenced template was RNA, covering the TCR beta CDR3 region. Second-round multiplex PCR came after first-round RT-PCR with HTBI primers. TCRdb reprocessed the multiplex PCR reads via MiXCR and lists one record per CDR3 protein. The sample records fewer than 650,000 distinct CDR3 sequences, over 20% being singletons. The chain carries TRBV20-1 and TRBJ1-5, with 7 bases that match TRBD1. Input material: peripheral blood. This clonotype was sampled from a young woman with stable Graves' hyperthyroidism. Some clones in this sample may be carry-over from other donors' samples. CDR3: CSAQRGPKNQPQHF. The CDR3 DNA is TGCAGTGCTCAAAGGGGGCCGAAAAATCAGCCCCAGCATTTT.